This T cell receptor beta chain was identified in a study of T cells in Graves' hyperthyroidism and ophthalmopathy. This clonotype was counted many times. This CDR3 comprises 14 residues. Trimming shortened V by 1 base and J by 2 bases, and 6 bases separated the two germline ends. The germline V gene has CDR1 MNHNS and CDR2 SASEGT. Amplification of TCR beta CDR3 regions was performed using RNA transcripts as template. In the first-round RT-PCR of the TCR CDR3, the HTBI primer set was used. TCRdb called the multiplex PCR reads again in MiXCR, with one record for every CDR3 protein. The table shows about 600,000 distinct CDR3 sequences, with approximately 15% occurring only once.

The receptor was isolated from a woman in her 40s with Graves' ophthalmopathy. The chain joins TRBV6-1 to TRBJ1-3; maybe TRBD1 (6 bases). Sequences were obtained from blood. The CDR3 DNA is TGTGCCAGCAGTGAAGACAGGGCTGGAAACACCATATATTTT. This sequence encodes CASSEDRAGNTIYF.